This T cell receptor (beta chain) appears in the sequencing data of a study of T cells in women clearing cervical HPV infection. The wider study: Only a few women had HLA typing results available.

On this clone: The read terminates 3 residues ahead of where the CDR3 ends, so the germline J gene completes it.

The germline V gene has CDR1 ENHRY and CDR2 SYGVKD. This CDR3 region has 15 residues. Trimming cost V 2 bases and J 9 bases; bases outside gene matches: 10. Data came from immunoSEQ multiplex PCR; TCRdb stores just in-frame clones and leaves some out. This sample's clone table lists 20,000 to 30,000 clones. The chain has TRBV10-3 and TRBJ2-1, with 7 bases lining up with TRBD2. The receptor comes from a woman aged 18 to 75 with a cervical HPV16 infection that either progressed to CIN3+ or cleared (not recorded which). The sequencing input was blood buffy coat. Here the CDR3 reads CAISEAGVQRGEQFF. The covered CDR3 bases are TGTGCCATCAGTGAGGCGGGGGTCCAAAGGGGTGAG.